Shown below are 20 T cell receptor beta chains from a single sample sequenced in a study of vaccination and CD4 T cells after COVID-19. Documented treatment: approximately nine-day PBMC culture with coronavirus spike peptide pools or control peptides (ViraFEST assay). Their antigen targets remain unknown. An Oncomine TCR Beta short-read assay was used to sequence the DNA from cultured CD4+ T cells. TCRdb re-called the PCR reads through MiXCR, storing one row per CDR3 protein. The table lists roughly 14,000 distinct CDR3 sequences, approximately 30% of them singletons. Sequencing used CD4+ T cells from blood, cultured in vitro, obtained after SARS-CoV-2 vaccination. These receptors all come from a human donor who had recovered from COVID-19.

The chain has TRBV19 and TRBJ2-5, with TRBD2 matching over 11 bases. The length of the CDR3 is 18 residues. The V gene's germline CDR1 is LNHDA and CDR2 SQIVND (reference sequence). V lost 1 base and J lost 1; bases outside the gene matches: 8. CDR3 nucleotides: TGTGCCAGTAGTATAGTCCTTCCGGGACTAGCGGCCCAAGAGACCCAGTACTTC. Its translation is CASSIVLPGLAAQETQYF.

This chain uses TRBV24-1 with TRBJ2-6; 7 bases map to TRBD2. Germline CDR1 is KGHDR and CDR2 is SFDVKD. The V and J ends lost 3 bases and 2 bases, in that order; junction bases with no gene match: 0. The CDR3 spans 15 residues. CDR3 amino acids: CATSDGGAGANVLTF. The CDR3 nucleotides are TGTGCCACCAGTGATGGGGGGGCTGGGGCCAACGTCCTGACTTTC.

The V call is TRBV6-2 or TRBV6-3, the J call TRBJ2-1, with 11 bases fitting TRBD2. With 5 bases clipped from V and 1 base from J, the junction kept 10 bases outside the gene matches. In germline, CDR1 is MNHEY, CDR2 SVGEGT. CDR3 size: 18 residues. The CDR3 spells CASSTGLAASPSYNEQFF. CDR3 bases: TGTGCCAGCAGTACGGGACTAGCGGCATCCCCATCCTACAATGAGCAGTTCTTC.

The CDR3 region is CSAKRDRPGGTIYF. The CDR3, as DNA: TGCAGTGCTAAAAGGGACAGGCCCGGGGGCACCATATATTTT. The gene calls are TRBV20-1 and TRBJ1-3; TRBD1 matches 8 bases. Germline CDR1 reads DFQATT; CDR2 reads SNEGSKA (reference sequence). CDR3 length equals 14 residues. The V and J ends lost 4 bases and 9 bases, in that order; junction bases with no gene match: 11.

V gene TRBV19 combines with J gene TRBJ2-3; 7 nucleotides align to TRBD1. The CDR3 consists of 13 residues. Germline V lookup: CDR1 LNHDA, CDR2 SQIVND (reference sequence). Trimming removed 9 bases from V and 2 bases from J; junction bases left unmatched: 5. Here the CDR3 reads CASLGQNTDTQYF. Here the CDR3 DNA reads TGTGCCAGCTTGGGACAGAACACAGATACGCAGTATTTT. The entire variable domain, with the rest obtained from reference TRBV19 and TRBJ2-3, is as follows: DGGITQSPKYLFRKEGQNVTLSCEQNLNHDAMYWYRQDPGQGLRLIYYSQIVNDFQKGDIAEGYSVSREKKESFPLTVTSAQKNPTAFYLCASLGQNTDTQYFGPGTRLTVL.

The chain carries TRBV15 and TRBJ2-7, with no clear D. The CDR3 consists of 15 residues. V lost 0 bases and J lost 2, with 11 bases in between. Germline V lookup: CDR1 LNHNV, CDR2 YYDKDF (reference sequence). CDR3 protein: CATSREIVGTYEQYF. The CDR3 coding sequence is TGTGCCACCAGCAGAGAAATTGTGGGCACCTACGAGCAGTACTTC.

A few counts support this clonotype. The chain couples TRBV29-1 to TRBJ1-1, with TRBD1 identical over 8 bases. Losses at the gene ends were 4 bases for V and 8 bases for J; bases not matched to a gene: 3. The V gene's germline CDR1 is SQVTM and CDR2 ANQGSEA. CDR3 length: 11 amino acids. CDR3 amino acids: CSVAGQAEAFF. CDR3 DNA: TGCAGCGTTGCGGGACAGGCCGAAGCTTTCTTT.

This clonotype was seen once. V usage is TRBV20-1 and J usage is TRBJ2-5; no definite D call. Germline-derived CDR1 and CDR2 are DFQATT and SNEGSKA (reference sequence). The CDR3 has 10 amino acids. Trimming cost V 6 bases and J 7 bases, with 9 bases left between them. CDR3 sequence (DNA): TGCAGTGCGGTCGGCGGGACCCAGTACTTC. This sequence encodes CSAVGGTQYF.

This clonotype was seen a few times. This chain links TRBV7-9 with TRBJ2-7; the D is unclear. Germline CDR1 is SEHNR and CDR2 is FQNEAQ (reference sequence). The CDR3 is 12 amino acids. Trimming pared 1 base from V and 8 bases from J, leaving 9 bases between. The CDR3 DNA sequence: TGTGCCAGCAGCTTAGATACGCCCAAGCAGTACTTC. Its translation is CASSLDTPKQYF.

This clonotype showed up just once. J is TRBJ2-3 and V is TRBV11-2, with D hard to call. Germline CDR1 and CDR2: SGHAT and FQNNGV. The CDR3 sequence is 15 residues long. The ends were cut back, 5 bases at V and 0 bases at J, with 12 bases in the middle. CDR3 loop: CASSRDLPSTDTQYF. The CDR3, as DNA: TGTGCCAGCAGCAGAGACCTACCTAGCACAGATACGCAGTATTTT.

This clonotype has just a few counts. The CDR3 DNA sequence: TGCAGTGCGTCCGCGGGACAGACCACAGCCCAGCATTTT. This gives the protein CSASAGQTTAQHF. V is TRBV20-1 and J is TRBJ1-5, with 7 bases lining up with TRBD1. The CDR3 has 13 amino acids. Looked up from germline, CDR1 is DFQATT and CDR2 is SNEGSKA (reference sequence). The junction had 13 bases not matched to a gene; V was cut back by 6 bases and J by 11 bases.

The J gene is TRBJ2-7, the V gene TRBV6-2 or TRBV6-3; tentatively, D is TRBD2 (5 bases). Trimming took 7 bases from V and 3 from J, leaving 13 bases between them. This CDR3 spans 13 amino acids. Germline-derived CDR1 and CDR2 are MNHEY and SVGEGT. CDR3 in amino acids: CASTLDLRYEQYF. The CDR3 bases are TGTGCCAGCACCCTGGACTTGCGCTACGAGCAGTACTTC.

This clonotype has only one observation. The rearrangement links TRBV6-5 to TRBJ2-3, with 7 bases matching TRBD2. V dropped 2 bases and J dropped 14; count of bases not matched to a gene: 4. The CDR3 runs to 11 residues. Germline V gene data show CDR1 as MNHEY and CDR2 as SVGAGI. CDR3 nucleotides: TGTGCCAGCAGTTACGGACTAGAAGTGTATTTT. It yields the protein CASSYGLEVYF.

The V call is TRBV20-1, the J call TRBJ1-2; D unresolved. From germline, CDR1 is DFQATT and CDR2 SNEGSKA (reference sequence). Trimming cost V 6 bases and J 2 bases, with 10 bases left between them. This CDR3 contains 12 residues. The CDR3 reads CSAGKDNYGYTF. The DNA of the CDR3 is TGCAGTGCCGGGAAGGACAACTATGGCTACACCTTC.

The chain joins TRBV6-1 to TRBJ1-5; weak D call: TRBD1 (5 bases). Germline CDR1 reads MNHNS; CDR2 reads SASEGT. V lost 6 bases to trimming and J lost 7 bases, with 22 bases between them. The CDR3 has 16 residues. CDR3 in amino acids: CASSPGFGQGTQPQHF. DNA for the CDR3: TGTGCCAGCAGCCCCGGTTTTGGTCAAGGGACGCAGCCCCAGCATTTT.

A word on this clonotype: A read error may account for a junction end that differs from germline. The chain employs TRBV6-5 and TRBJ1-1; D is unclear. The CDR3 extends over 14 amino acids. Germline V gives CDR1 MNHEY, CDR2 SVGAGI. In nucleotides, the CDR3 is TGTGCCAGCAGTCACTCGACCCAGAACACTGAAGCTTTCTTT. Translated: CASSHSTQNTEAFF.

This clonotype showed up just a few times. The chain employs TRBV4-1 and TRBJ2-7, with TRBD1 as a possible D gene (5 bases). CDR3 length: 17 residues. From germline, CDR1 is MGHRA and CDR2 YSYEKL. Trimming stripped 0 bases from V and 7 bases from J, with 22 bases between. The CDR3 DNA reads TGCGCCAGCAGCCAAGAGGGCTTCAGGGCGGCCGGGCGGGAGCAGTACTTC. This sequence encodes CASSQEGFRAAGREQYF.

CDR3 coding DNA: TGTGCCAGCACCCCTCGCACGGTAGCTAACTATGGCTACACCTTC. This codes for CASTPRTVANYGYTF. This chain connects TRBV7-9 to TRBJ1-2; unclear D gene. Trimming left V 7 bases short and J 0 bases short, with 15 bases between. CDR1 and CDR2 (germline): SEHNR, FQNEAQ (reference sequence). The CDR3 loop spans 15 amino acids.

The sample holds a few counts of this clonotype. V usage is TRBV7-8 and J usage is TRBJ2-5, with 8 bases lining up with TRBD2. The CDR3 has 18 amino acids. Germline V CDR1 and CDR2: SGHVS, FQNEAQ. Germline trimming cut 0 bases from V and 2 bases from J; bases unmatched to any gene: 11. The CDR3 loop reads CASSLALGAGAEQETQYF. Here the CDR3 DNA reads TGTGCCAGCAGCTTAGCGTTGGGAGCGGGAGCGGAGCAAGAGACCCAGTACTTC.

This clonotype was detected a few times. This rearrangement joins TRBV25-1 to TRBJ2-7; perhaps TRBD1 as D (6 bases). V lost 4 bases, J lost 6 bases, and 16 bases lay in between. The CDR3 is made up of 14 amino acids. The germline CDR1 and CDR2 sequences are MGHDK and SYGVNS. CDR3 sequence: CASSGPGRGSEQYF. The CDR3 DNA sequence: TGTGCCAGCAGTGGGCCGGGCAGGGGAAGCGAGCAGTACTTC.